This section outlines one T cell receptor (beta chain) sequence together with its context. Its antigen is not identified. This record belongs to a study of cytomegalovirus exposure and HLA in healthy donors. Study results and limitations: In a later analysis, TCR beta V- and J-gene trimming was associated with a missense DCLRE1C variant. Many donors shared some public TCRs, even though most TCR sequences were rare.

PCR primers comprised 60 Vbeta and 13 Jbeta primers. Data came from immunoSEQ multiplex PCR; TCRdb stores just in-frame clones and leaves some out. The repertoire includes some 170,000 clones, 60% to 80% of them detected once, and almost 6.5% sits in the top ten. This CDR3 has 14 amino acids. V was pared by 2 bases and J by 8 bases, with 13 bases between. Germline values: CDR1 SGHRS, CDR2 YFSETQ. This clonotype originated in a middle-aged man in good health and CMV-seropositive. The chain combines TRBV5-1 with TRBJ1-4, with D hard to call. Specimen: PBMCs. DNA of the CDR3: TGCGCCAGCAGCTTTTTCGGGTCGGAGGAAAAACTGTTTTTT. Its protein is CASSFFGSEEKLFF.